This entry lists 21 T cell receptor beta chains sequenced from one sample in a study of blood T cell repertoires in COVID-19. Only in-frame clones appear in the TCRdb table, and some are missing; sequencing was by immunoSEQ multiplex PCR. The sample records about 150,000 clones, 80% to 90% being singletons. Sequenced material: peripheral blood. These receptors were obtained from a woman in her thirties or forties with acute or convalescent COVID-19.

V gene TRBV13 combines with J gene TRBJ1-1; 8 positions agree with TRBD1. The CDR3 runs 16 residues. Looked up from germline, CDR1 is PRHDT and CDR2 is FYEKMQ (reference sequence). V gave up 6 bases and J gave up 1 base; unmatched junction bases: 10. The CDR3 nucleotides read TGTGCCAGCAGGAAAACGGACAGGGTTACGAACACTGAAGCTTTCTTT. This codes for CASRKTDRVTNTEAFF.

J is TRBJ1-6 and V is TRBV28; 9 bases are shared with TRBD1. The CDR3 extends over 16 amino acids. Per the germline V gene, CDR1 is MDHEN and CDR2 is SYDVKM. V lost 5 bases to trimming and J lost 7 bases; unmatched junction nucleotides: 9. CDR3 sequence: CASSPGTGFGNSPLHF. The CDR3 region has the DNA TGTGCCAGCAGTCCCGGGACAGGGTTTGGAAATTCACCCCTCCACTTT.

The chain links TRBV15 to TRBJ2-7; D is ambiguous. The V gene lost 4 bases and the J gene lost 4 bases, with 11 bases spanning the gap. Germline-derived CDR1 and CDR2 are LNHNV and YYDKDF (reference sequence). The CDR3 covers 13 residues. CDR3 nucleotide sequence: TGTGCCACCAGCACACACCCATTGTACGAGCAGTACTTC. This sequence encodes CATSTHPLYEQYF.

This CDR3 is CASRLLYTGSPTGELFF. Here the CDR3 DNA reads TGTGCCAGCAGACTTCTATATACAGGGAGCCCCACCGGGGAGCTGTTTTTT. The V call is TRBV27, the J call TRBJ2-2, with D perhaps TRBD1 (6 bases). V was pared by 6 bases and J by 4 bases, with 21 bases between. The germline CDR1 and CDR2 sequences are MNHEY and SMNVEV (reference sequence). This CDR3 region has 17 residues.

V and J are TRBV29-1 and TRBJ1-2; 10 bases align to TRBD1. CDR1 and CDR2 (germline): SQVTM, ANQGSEA. The CDR3 is made up of 13 amino acids. V lost 3 bases, J lost 6 bases, and 4 bases stayed unmatched. The CDR3 coding sequence is TGCAGCGTTGACGGACAGGGGGAAAATGGCTACACCTTC. This codes for CSVDGQGENGYTF.

This clone came up a few times. This chain uses TRBV5-4 with TRBJ2-2; TRBD1 might be the D (5 bases). The V end lost 1 base, the J end lost 3 bases, and 7 bases lay between the germline ends. This CDR3 spans 14 amino acids. Germline V gene sequence: CDR1 SGHNT, CDR2 YYREEE (reference sequence). CDR3 region: CASSLNRHTGELFF. The CDR3 nucleotides are TGTGCCAGCAGCTTGAACAGGCACACCGGGGAGCTGTTTTTT.

This chain links TRBV5-1 with TRBJ2-1; 8 bases match TRBD1. Germline CDR1 and CDR2: SGHRS and YFSETQ. The ends lost 4 bases at V and 2 bases at J; junction bases unmatched: 20. There are 20 residues in the CDR3. This chain's CDR3 is CASSRVGVGQGYDPYNEQFF. Here the CDR3 DNA reads TGCGCCAGCAGCAGGGTGGGAGTCGGACAGGGTTATGATCCCTACAATGAGCAGTTCTTC.

This chain joins TRBV13 and TRBJ2-7, with TRBD2 matching 9 bases. Germline V CDR1 and CDR2: PRHDT, FYEKMQ (reference sequence). The CDR3 loop spans 16 amino acids. With 5 bases clipped from V and 4 bases from J, the junction kept 12 bases outside the gene matches. The DNA of the CDR3 is TGTGCCAGCAGCCAGCGGAATAGCGGGAGATGGTACGAGCAGTACTTC. Protein product: CASSQRNSGRWYEQYF.

The J gene is TRBJ2-7, the V gene TRBV3-1 (or the pseudogene TRBV3-2); 11 bases fit TRBD2. J gave up 6 bases and V 2 bases, and 3 bases lay outside the gene matches. The CDR3 consists of 14 residues. The V gene's germline CDR1 is LGHDT and CDR2 YNNKEL (reference sequence). CDR3 region: CASSQNSGGGEQYF. The CDR3 DNA is TGTGCCAGCAGCCAAAATAGCGGGGGGGGCGAGCAGTACTTC.

The rearrangement links TRBV9 to TRBJ1-6; D not certain. The V end was cut by 0 bases, the J end by 8 bases, with 12 bases between. Germline assignment: CDR1 SGDLS and CDR2 YYNGEE. The CDR3 has 15 amino acids. The CDR3 region is CASSVGSRPDSPLHF. CDR3 DNA: TGTGCCAGCAGCGTAGGGAGCCGCCCGGATTCACCCCTCCACTTT.

This chain connects TRBV6-1 to TRBJ2-2; D is possibly TRBD2 (6 bases). Trimming stripped 2 bases from V and 5 bases from J, with 12 bases between. The germline V gene encodes CDR1 MNHNS and CDR2 SASEGT. This CDR3 has 15 amino acids. The CDR3 region is CASSESAAGTGELFF. CDR3 DNA: TGTGCCAGCAGTGAATCAGCGGCGGGGACCGGGGAGCTGTTTTTT.

Remarks on this clone: Relative to the germline gene, one junction end is altered; a read error may explain this. The J gene is TRBJ1-6, the V gene TRBV9, with a possible D match to TRBD1 (6 bases). The CDR3 length is 16 residues. CDR1 is SGDLS, CDR2 YYNGEE, per germline. The CDR3 nucleotides are TGTGCCAGCAGCGTAGGATGGTCAGGGGCGAATTTACCCCTCCACTTT. This encodes CASSVGWSGANLPLHF.

The chain recombines TRBV5-5 with TRBJ1-2; 7 bases fit TRBD1. The germline gives CDR1 SGHKS, CDR2 YYEKEE (reference sequence). V lost 4 bases to trimming and J lost 2 bases; unmatched junction nucleotides: 5. The length of the CDR3 is 14 residues. Here the CDR3 reads CASSPGGRNYGYTF. The CDR3 region has the DNA TGTGCCAGCAGCCCAGGGGGGAGAAACTATGGCTACACCTTC.

V is TRBV6-5 and J is TRBJ1-4; 7 bases are shared with TRBD1. CDR1 and CDR2 from the germline V gene are MNHEY and SVGAGI. This CDR3 is built from 14 residues. V was clipped by 5 bases and J by 2 bases; unmatched bases: 2. The CDR3, as DNA: TGTGCCAGCAGTCTCAGGGGGACTAATGAAAAACTGTTTTTT. Encoded protein: CASSLRGTNEKLFF.

CDR3 sequence: CASSPGTGRTGELFF. DNA for the CDR3: TGTGCCAGCAGTCCAGGGACAGGGAGAACCGGGGAGCTGTTTTTT. The chain uses TRBV27 and TRBJ2-2; 9 bases map to TRBD1. V lost 5 bases, J lost 5 bases, and 6 bases stayed unmatched. The germline CDR1 and CDR2 sequences are MNHEY and SMNVEV (reference sequence). This CDR3 spans 15 amino acids.

This chain joins TRBV7-9 and TRBJ2-1; TRBD1 agrees at 7 bases. Looked up from germline, CDR1 is SEHNR and CDR2 is FQNEAQ (reference sequence). The CDR3 has 16 residues. V lost 5 bases to trimming and J lost 0 bases; unmatched junction nucleotides: 7. The CDR3 region is CASSHITGDSYNEQFF. Here the CDR3 DNA reads TGTGCCAGCAGCCACATAACAGGGGACTCCTACAATGAGCAGTTCTTC.

The CDR3 protein is CASRTGQGAAGELFF. The CDR3 DNA follows: TGTGCCAGCAGGACGGGACAGGGGGCGGCCGGGGAGCTGTTTTTT. V usage is TRBV2 and J usage is TRBJ2-2, with 12 positions matching TRBD1. The V gene end was trimmed by 6 bases and the J gene end by 6 bases; junction bases not matched to a gene: 5. From germline, CDR1 is SNHLY and CDR2 FYNNEI. The CDR3 has 15 residues.

The chain joins TRBV24-1 to TRBJ2-1, with a weak D call TRBD2 (5 bases). The CDR3 length is 13 residues. V was pared by 1 base and J by 9 bases, with 9 bases between. CDR1 is KGHDR and CDR2 is SFDVKD in the germline V gene. The CDR3 region is CATSDFRGGEQFF. Written as DNA, the CDR3 is TGTGCCACCAGTGATTTTAGAGGAGGTGAGCAGTTCTTC.

The sample holds one count of this clone. CDR3 sequence reads: CASSPSRDSQETQYF. The DNA of the CDR3 is TGCGCCAGCAGTCCATCAAGGGACAGCCAAGAGACCCAGTACTTC. The chain carries TRBV23-1 and TRBJ2-5; 7 nucleotides match TRBD1. TRBV23-1 is assigned to the ORF class and has an uncertain function. This CDR3 comprises 15 residues. With 4 bases clipped from V and 1 base from J, the junction kept 6 bases outside the gene matches.

This chain uses TRBV24-1 with TRBJ1-5; maybe TRBD1 (5 bases). With 4 bases removed from V and 3 bases from J, the gap between germline ends came to 12 bases. Germline CDR1 and CDR2: KGHDR and SFDVKD. The CDR3 has 15 residues. The CDR3 region is CATSDSQGANQPQHF. CDR3 sequence (DNA): TGTGCCACCAGTGACAGCCAAGGGGCCAATCAGCCCCAGCATTTT.

This clone was observed once. The CDR3 is CASSRQGNEKLFF. CDR3 nucleotides: TGTGCCAGCAGTCGGCAGGGGAATGAAAAACTGTTTTTT. This chain links TRBV12-3 or TRBV12-4 with TRBJ1-4, with a weak D call TRBD1 (6 bases). The CDR3 is made up of 13 amino acids. V lost 5 bases, J lost 5 bases, and 9 bases lay in between.